Presented here are 20 T cell receptor beta chains from one specimen sequenced in a study of OX40 agonist ivuxolimab in advanced cancers. TCRdb's copy holds only in-frame clones and misses some; the assay was immunoSEQ multiplex PCR. The table lists 50,000 to 70,000 clones, roughly 88% of them singletons. This specimen consisted of CD4+ or CD8+ T cells sorted from blood, obtained in a trial of the OX40 agonist ivuxolimab. The source of these receptors is an adult with an advanced solid tumor such as melanoma, head and neck, liver or kidney cancer.

The CDR3 is CSVEGGGGGYGYTF. As DNA, the CDR3 is TGCAGCGTTGAAGGAGGGGGGGGCGGCTATGGCTACACCTTC. J is TRBJ1-2 and V is TRBV29-1; D is possibly TRBD1 (6 bases). Per germline, CDR1 SQVTM and CDR2 ANQGSEA. The CDR3 is made up of 14 amino acids. V lost 1 base to trimming and J lost 4 bases, with 13 bases between them. Full variable domain (outside the CDR3, taken from reference TRBV29-1 and TRBJ1-2): SAVISQKPSRDICQRGTSLTIQCQVDSQVTMMFWYRQQPGQSLTLIATANQGSEATYESGFVIDKFPISRPNLTFSTLTVSNMSPEDSSIYLCSVEGGGGGYGYTFGSGTRLTVV.

On this clone itself: Additional DNA sequences in this sample encode the identical CDR3. The chain has TRBV15 and TRBJ1-3, with a weak D call TRBD1 (5 bases). V was clipped by 0 bases and J by 2 bases, with 8 bases between them. This CDR3 spans 15 amino acids. Germline CDR1 is LNHNV and CDR2 is YYDKDF (reference sequence). Here the CDR3 reads CATSRDRGPGNTIYF. CDR3 bases: TGTGCCACCAGCAGAGATCGGGGACCTGGAAACACCATATATTTT.

V usage is TRBV7-9 and J usage is TRBJ1-4, with D possibly TRBD1 on 5 matching bases. The V gene's germline CDR1 is SEHNR and CDR2 FQNEAQ (reference sequence). The CDR3 totals 13 residues. The V end was cut by 5 bases, the J end by 7 bases, with 11 bases between. The CDR3 DNA reads TGTGCCAGCAGCCGGGACTCTGGTGAAAAACTGTTTTTT. It translates to CASSRDSGEKLFF.

This chain connects TRBV10-3 to TRBJ2-7, with 11 bases that match TRBD1. This CDR3 has 15 amino acids. Germline CDR1 ENHRY, CDR2 SYGVKD. J lost 2 bases, V lost 6 bases, and 6 bases had no gene match. CDR3 residues: CAISGGQGVPYEQYF. In DNA, the CDR3 is TGTGCCATCAGCGGGGGACAGGGGGTGCCCTACGAGCAGTACTTC.

The chain employs TRBV27 and TRBJ1-4; 8 positions agree with TRBD1. CDR3 length equals 16 residues. V lost 5 bases and J lost 7; bases outside the gene matches: 12. CDR1 and CDR2 (germline): MNHEY, SMNVEV (reference sequence). CDR3 sequence: CASSHIQGVPSEKLFF. For the CDR3, the DNA is TGTGCCAGCAGTCATATACAGGGGGTCCCATCTGAAAAACTGTTTTTT.

The V call is TRBV7-6, the J call TRBJ1-5; 9 bases align to TRBD1. The ends lost 4 bases at V and 1 base at J; junction bases unmatched: 5. The CDR3 sequence is 16 residues long. CDR1 and CDR2 (germline): SGHVS, FNYEAQ. The CDR3 sequence is CASSWTGARSNQPQHF. The CDR3 nucleotides are TGTGCCAGCAGCTGGACAGGGGCAAGGAGCAATCAGCCCCAGCATTTT. The full variable domain, rest sourced from reference TRBV7-6 and TRBJ1-5, is GAGVSQSPRYKVTKRGQDVALRCDPISGHVSLYWYRQALGQGPEFLTYFNYEAQQDKSGLPNDRFSAERPEGSISTLTIQRTEQRDSAMYRCASSWTGARSNQPQHFGDGTRLSIL.

This clone was detected a few times. The chain is built from TRBV2 and TRBJ2-1; perhaps TRBD1 as D (6 bases). Deletions cut 4 bases from V and 3 bases from J, with 13 bases between. The CDR3 is 15 amino acids. Germline assignment: CDR1 SNHLY and CDR2 FYNNEI. As DNA, the CDR3 is TGTGCCAGCAGTGCGTTCCAGGGGCTCTACAATGAGCAGTTCTTC. Its translation is CASSAFQGLYNEQFF.

The V gene is TRBV5-1, the J gene TRBJ2-2; D is possibly TRBD1 (5 bases). Trimming took 2 bases from V and 7 from J, leaving 9 bases between them. CDR1 is SGHRS, CDR2 YFSETQ, per germline. CDR3 length: 13 amino acids. The CDR3 DNA reads as TGCGCCAGCAGCTTACAGGACCGCGGGGAGCTGTTTTTT. This sequence encodes CASSLQDRGELFF.

The rearrangement links TRBV30 to TRBJ1-2; 8 positions agree with TRBD1. The CDR3 extends over 13 amino acids. The V gene end was trimmed by 3 bases and the J gene end by 4 bases; junction bases not matched to a gene: 4. From germline, CDR1 is GTSNPN and CDR2 SVGIG (reference sequence). The CDR3, as DNA: TGTGCCTGGAGAGGACAGGGAATCTATGGCTACACCTTC. This codes for CAWRGQGIYGYTF.

The chain employs TRBV6-1 and TRBJ2-5; 9 nucleotides align to TRBD2. Germline CDR1 reads MNHNS; CDR2 reads SASEGT. V shed 3 bases, J shed 6 bases, and the junction held 5 bases outside the gene matches. The CDR3 contains 14 residues. The chain's CDR3 is CASSEAGGSQTQYF. CDR3 bases: TGTGCCAGCAGTGAGGCGGGAGGGAGCCAGACCCAGTACTTC.

The rearrangement links TRBV2 to TRBJ2-7; 7 nucleotides match TRBD2. This CDR3 has 13 residues. Losses at the gene ends were 6 bases for V and 4 bases for J; bases not matched to a gene: 6. Per the germline V gene, CDR1 is SNHLY and CDR2 is FYNNEI. The CDR3 sequence: CASRVQAGYEQYF. The CDR3 coding sequence is TGTGCCAGCAGAGTCCAAGCGGGATACGAGCAGTACTTC.

On this clone: Other DNA sequences in the sample encode the same CDR3. The V and J genes are TRBV7-9 and TRBJ2-1; D ambiguous. The length of the CDR3 is 15 residues. The germline CDR1 and CDR2 sequences are SEHNR and FQNEAQ (reference sequence). Trimming pared 1 base from V and 4 bases from J, leaving 11 bases between. As DNA, the CDR3 is TGTGCCAGCAGCTTAGATGGGTTGGGGTACAATGAGCAGTTCTTC. Its translation: CASSLDGLGYNEQFF.

The rearrangement links TRBV15 to TRBJ1-2, with D unclear. This CDR3 has 15 residues. In germline, CDR1 is LNHNV, CDR2 YYDKDF (reference sequence). Trimming removed 0 bases from V and 2 bases from J, with 10 bases in between. CDR3 amino acids: CATSRDFTENYGYTF. The DNA for the CDR3 is TGTGCCACCAGCAGAGATTTTACAGAGAACTATGGCTACACCTTC.

This chain links TRBV7-6 with TRBJ2-3; 7 bases align to TRBD1. Germline V lookup: CDR1 SGHVS, CDR2 FNYEAQ. Trimming removed 5 bases from V and 2 bases from J; junction bases left unmatched: 10. This CDR3 is built from 16 residues. The DNA of the CDR3 is TGTGCCAGCAGCATAGAACAGGGGCTAGTCACAGATACGCAGTATTTT. Residues: CASSIEQGLVTDTQYF.

This sequence joins TRBV4-1 and TRBJ2-5; the D gene is possibly TRBD1 (6 bases). Germline V gene lookup returns CDR1 MGHRA and CDR2 YSYEKL. V was clipped by 4 bases and J by 5 bases, with 23 bases between them. This CDR3 is 17 amino acids long. The CDR3 spells CASSPRGDRTADETQYF. CDR3 in DNA: TGCGCCAGCAGCCCCAGGGGTGACCGGACAGCAGACGAGACCCAGTACTTC.

A single count supports this clone. The V call is TRBV18, the J call TRBJ1-1, with TRBD1 identical over 7 bases. Germline V CDR1 and CDR2: KGHSH, LQKENI. V lost 2 bases to trimming and J lost 0 bases; unmatched junction nucleotides: 3. The CDR3 runs to 15 residues. Here the CDR3 DNA reads TGTGCCAGCTCACCAGGGACAGCCATGAACACTGAAGCTTTCTTT. Protein: CASSPGTAMNTEAFF.

The V gene is TRBV28, the J gene TRBJ2-5; D possibly uses TRBD1 or TRBD2 (5 bases each). Germline V gene sequence: CDR1 MDHEN, CDR2 SYDVKM. Trimming removed 10 bases from V and 4 bases from J, with 13 bases in between. There are 12 residues in the CDR3. The CDR3 loop reads CATWGSGETQYF. For the CDR3, the DNA is TGTGCCACCTGGGGGAGCGGAGAGACCCAGTACTTC.

As concerns this clone: An end of the junction differs from the germline gene, which may be a read error. The rearrangement uses TRBV19 and TRBJ2-5; 9 bases map to TRBD1. The assigned J gene may be wrong: the sequence end matches TRBJ2-7 better. Per the germline V gene, CDR1 is LNHDA and CDR2 is SQIVND (reference sequence). The CDR3 totals 16 residues. In nucleotides, the CDR3 is TGCGCCAGTAGTATTGCGGGACAGGGCGATCCTACCGAGCAGTACTTC. Translated, it gives CASSIAGQGDPTEQYF.

This chain joins TRBV15 and TRBJ1-1, with a weak D call TRBD1 (6 bases). The CDR3 is made up of 13 amino acids. Trimming shortened V by 5 bases and J by 4 bases, and 11 bases separated the two germline ends. Germline V gives CDR1 LNHNV, CDR2 YYDKDF (reference sequence). The CDR3 loop reads CATSGGRFTEAFF. As DNA, the CDR3 is TGTGCCACCAGCGGGGGGCGCTTCACTGAAGCTTTCTTT.

This rearrangement joins TRBV6-1 to TRBJ1-1, with D perhaps TRBD1 (5 bases). The CDR3 length is 14 residues. Germline values: CDR1 MNHNS, CDR2 SASEGT. With 8 bases removed from V and 3 bases from J, the gap between germline ends came to 16 bases. The CDR3 reads CASFMQGGDTEAFF. CDR3 coding DNA: TGTGCCAGCTTCATGCAGGGAGGCGACACTGAAGCTTTCTTT.